The 8 T cell receptor beta chains listed next were all sequenced from one sample in a study of T cells in Graves' hyperthyroidism and ophthalmopathy. TCR beta CDR3 regions were amplified from RNA transcripts. HTBI primers were used for first-round RT-PCR of the TCR CDR3. Each CDR3 protein gets one entry after TCRdb re-called the multiplex PCR reads with MiXCR. The data contain over 550,000 distinct CDR3 sequences, 16% of them singletons. The sequencing input was blood. Source of these receptors: a woman in her late teens or twenties with Graves' hyperthyroidism.

This clonotype was counted many times. The rearrangement uses TRBV20-1 and TRBJ2-1, with TRBD2 matching 15 bases. This CDR3 spans 14 amino acids. V shed 6 bases, J shed 9 bases, and the junction held 6 bases outside the gene matches. Germline V lookup: CDR1 DFQATT, CDR2 SNEGSKA (reference sequence). The CDR3 loop is CSAGTSGGPREQFF. The CDR3 DNA reads as TGCAGTGCCGGGACTAGCGGGGGGCCTCGTGAGCAGTTCTTC.

In this sample, this clonotype turned up many times. The V call is TRBV30, the J call TRBJ2-5, with 7 nucleotides matching TRBD2. V trimming: 2 bases; J trimming: 5 bases; junction bases outside the gene matches: 8. This CDR3 is built from 14 residues. Looked up from germline, CDR1 is GTSNPN and CDR2 is SVGIG (reference sequence). The CDR3 DNA reads as TGTGCCTGGAGTTTAGCGGGCCCCGTGGAGACCCAGTACTTC. Its translation: CAWSLAGPVETQYF.

This clonotype has a count of ten or more. The rearrangement links TRBV9 to TRBJ2-7, with 8 positions matching TRBD2. The V and J ends lost 4 bases and 0 bases, in that order; junction bases with no gene match: 3. This CDR3 region has 14 residues. Germline V CDR1 and CDR2: SGDLS, YYNGEE. The CDR3: CASSKGLASYEQYF. Written as DNA, the CDR3 is TGTGCCAGCAGCAAAGGACTAGCCTCCTACGAGCAGTACTTC.

This clonotype was counted at least ten times. The chain carries TRBV27 and TRBJ1-1, with a possible D match to TRBD1 (5 bases). V gave up 3 bases and J gave up 1 base, with 9 bases separating them. The CDR3 has 14 residues. Germline CDR1 and CDR2: MNHEY and SMNVEV (reference sequence). CDR3 in amino acids: CASSFSRANTEAFF. The CDR3 region has the DNA TGTGCCAGCAGTTTCTCCAGGGCGAACACTGAAGCTTTCTTT.

Only one count was recorded for this clonotype. The gene calls are TRBV12-3 or TRBV12-4 and TRBJ1-4, with 9 nucleotides matching TRBD1. The CDR3 spans 21 residues. V lost 6 bases, J lost 2 bases, and 22 bases stayed unmatched. DNA for the CDR3: TGTGCCAGCAGCAAGGACAGGGGTGCCTGGCGGGTAAATCTTACTAATGAAAAACTGTTTTTT. It is translated as CASSKDRGAWRVNLTNEKLFF.

Regarding this clonotype: A much larger clone lies a single base off, so this may be a read error. V gene TRBV3-1 combines with J gene TRBJ2-1; weak D call: TRBD1 (6 bases). The germline CDR1 and CDR2 sequences are LGHDT and YNNKEL (reference sequence). The CDR3 has 16 residues. The CDR3 is CASSLLTGSSYNEQSF. The DNA for the CDR3 is TGTGCCAGCAGCTTACTTACAGGGAGCTCCTACAATGAGCAGTCCTTC.

This sequence joins TRBV5-5 and TRBJ2-4, with D perhaps matching TRBD2 (6 bases). Trimming stripped 2 bases from V and 4 bases from J, with 13 bases between. CDR3 length equals 15 residues. CDR1 is SGHKS and CDR2 is YYEKEE in the germline V gene (reference sequence). The CDR3 bases are TGTGCCAGCAGCTTTACAGGAGGGCCAAAAAACATTCAGTACTTC. It is translated as CASSFTGGPKNIQYF.

This clonotype was detected only a few times. The chain uses TRBV18 and TRBJ1-4, with a possible D match to TRBD1 (5 bases). CDR3 size: 17 residues. Germline V gene data show CDR1 as KGHSH and CDR2 as LQKENI. V was shortened by 0 bases and J by 3 bases, with 14 bases between the two germline ends. In DNA, the CDR3 is TGTGCCAGCTCACCACCCTCCCGGCGGGACTCTAATGAAAAACTGTTTTTT. It specifies CASSPPSRRDSNEKLFF.